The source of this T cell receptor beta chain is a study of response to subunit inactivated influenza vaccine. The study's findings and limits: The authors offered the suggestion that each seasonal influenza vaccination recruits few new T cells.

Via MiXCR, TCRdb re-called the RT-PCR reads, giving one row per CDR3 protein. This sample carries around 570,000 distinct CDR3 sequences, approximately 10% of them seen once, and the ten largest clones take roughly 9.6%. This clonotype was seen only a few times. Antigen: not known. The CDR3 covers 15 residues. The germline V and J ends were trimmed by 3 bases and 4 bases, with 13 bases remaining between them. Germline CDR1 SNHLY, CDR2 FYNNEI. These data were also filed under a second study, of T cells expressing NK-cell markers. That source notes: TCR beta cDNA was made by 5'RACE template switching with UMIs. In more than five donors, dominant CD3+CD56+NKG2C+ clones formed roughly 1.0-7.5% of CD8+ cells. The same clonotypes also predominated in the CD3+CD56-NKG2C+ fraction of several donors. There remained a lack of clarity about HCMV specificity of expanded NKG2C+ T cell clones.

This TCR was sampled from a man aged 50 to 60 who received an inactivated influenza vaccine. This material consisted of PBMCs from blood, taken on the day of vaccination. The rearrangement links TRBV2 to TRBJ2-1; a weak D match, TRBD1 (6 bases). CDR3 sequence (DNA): TGTGCCAGCAGTGATTGGTCAGGGGTTTACAATGAGCAGTTCTTC. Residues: CASSDWSGVYNEQFF.